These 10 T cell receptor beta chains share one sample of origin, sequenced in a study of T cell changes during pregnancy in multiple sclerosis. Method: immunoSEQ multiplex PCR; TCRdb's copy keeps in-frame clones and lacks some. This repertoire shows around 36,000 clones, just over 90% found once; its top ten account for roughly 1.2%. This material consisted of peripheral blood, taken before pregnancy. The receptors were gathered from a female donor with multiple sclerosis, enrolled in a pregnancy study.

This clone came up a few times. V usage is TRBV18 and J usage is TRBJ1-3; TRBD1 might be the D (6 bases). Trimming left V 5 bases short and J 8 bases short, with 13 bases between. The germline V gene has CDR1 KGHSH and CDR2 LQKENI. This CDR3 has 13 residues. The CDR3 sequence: CASSTGSGYTIYF. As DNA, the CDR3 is TGTGCCAGCTCAACAGGGTCGGGATACACCATATATTTT.

The DNA of the CDR3 is TGTGCCAGCAGCTTAACACGACTAGCGGGAGATTCTGAGCAGTTCTTC. This codes for CASSLTRLAGDSEQFF. The V call is TRBV11-3, the J call TRBJ2-1; TRBD2 agrees at 12 bases. This CDR3 region has 16 residues. CDR1 is SGHNT and CDR2 is YENEEA in the germline V gene. Unmatched junction bases numbered 8, after V lost 2 bases and J lost 9 bases.

Here the CDR3 DNA reads TGTGCCTGGAGTAAGGGCGAAGGGGGTGAAAAACTGTTTTTT. Translated: CAWSKGEGGEKLFF. This chain uses TRBV30 with TRBJ1-4; maybe TRBD1 (6 bases). V lost 2 bases to trimming and J lost 7 bases, with 14 bases between them. Germline assignment: CDR1 GTSNPN and CDR2 SVGIG (reference sequence). The CDR3 spans 14 residues.

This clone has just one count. CDR3 sequence (DNA): TGTGCCAGCAGCTTGGCCATTCCCGGGACAGGGGGCTCACCCCTCCACTTT. Its protein product is CASSLAIPGTGGSPLHF. The chain uses TRBV5-4 and TRBJ1-6; 12 bases fit TRBD1. CDR3 length: 17 residues. Germline values: CDR1 SGHNT, CDR2 YYREEE (reference sequence). The J segment lost 10 bases and the V segment lost 0 bases, leaving 8 bases of the junction unmatched. The full variable domain, with the rest looked up from reference TRBV5-4 and TRBJ1-6, is ETGVTQSPTHLIKTRGQQVTLRCSSQSGHNTVSWYQQALGQGPQFIFQYYREEENGRGNFPPRFSGLQFPNYSSELNVNALELDDSALYLCASSLAIPGTGGSPLHFGNGTRLTVT.

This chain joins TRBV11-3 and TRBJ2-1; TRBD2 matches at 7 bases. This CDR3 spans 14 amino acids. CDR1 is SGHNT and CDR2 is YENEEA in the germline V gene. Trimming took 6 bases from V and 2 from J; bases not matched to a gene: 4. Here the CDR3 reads CASSSGLAYNEQFF. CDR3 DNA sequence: TGTGCCAGCAGTTCCGGACTAGCCTACAATGAGCAGTTCTTC.

The DNA of the CDR3 is TGTGCCAGCAGCTTTCTAGTTGGGACCGGGGAGCTGTTTTTT. This translates into CASSFLVGTGELFF. The genes are TRBV13 and TRBJ2-2; D call uncertain. V dropped 3 bases and J dropped 5 bases, with 10 bases sitting between them. Germline V lookup: CDR1 PRHDT, CDR2 FYEKMQ (reference sequence). The CDR3 consists of 14 residues.

CDR3 DNA: TGTGCCAGCAGCGTAGGCGTATCGTCAGATACGCAGTATTTT. Amino acid sequence: CASSVGVSSDTQYF. The J gene is TRBJ2-3, the V gene TRBV9; D is ambiguous. The germline V gene encodes CDR1 SGDLS and CDR2 YYNGEE. The CDR3 spans 14 residues. Trimming removed 0 bases from V and 4 bases from J, with 9 bases in between.

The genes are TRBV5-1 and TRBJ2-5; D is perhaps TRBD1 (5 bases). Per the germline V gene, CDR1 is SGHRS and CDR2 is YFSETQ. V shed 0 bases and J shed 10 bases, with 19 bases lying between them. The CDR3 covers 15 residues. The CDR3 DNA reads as TGCGCCAGCAGCTTGGAAGTAGGCAGGGCCCCTAGCCAGTACTTC. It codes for CASSLEVGRAPSQYF.

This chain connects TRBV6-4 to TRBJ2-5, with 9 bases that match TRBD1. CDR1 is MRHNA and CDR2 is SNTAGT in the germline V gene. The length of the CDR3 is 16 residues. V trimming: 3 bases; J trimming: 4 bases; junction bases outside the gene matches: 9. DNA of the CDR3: TGTGCCAGCAGTGAGAATCCGGGACAGGGTGCAGAGACCCAGTACTTC. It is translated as CASSENPGQGAETQYF.

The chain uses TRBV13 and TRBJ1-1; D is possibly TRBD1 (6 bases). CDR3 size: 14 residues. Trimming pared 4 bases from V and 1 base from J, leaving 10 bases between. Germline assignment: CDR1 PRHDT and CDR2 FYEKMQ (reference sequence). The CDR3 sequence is CASSSGQWNTEAFF. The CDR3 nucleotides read TGTGCCAGCAGCTCCGGACAGTGGAACACTGAAGCTTTCTTT.